A single sample is the source of the 18 T cell receptor beta chains below, sequenced in a study of cytomegalovirus exposure and HLA in healthy donors. The protocol was immunoSEQ multiplex PCR, while the TCRdb copy is restricted to in-frame clones and leaves out a portion. Of 150,000 to 200,000 clones in the sample, 65% to 90% were seen once. Material: PBMCs. Every receptor here comes from a woman aged 25 to 39 in good health and CMV-seropositive.

The chain carries TRBV4-2 and TRBJ2-1; D possibly corresponds to TRBD2 (5 bases). CDR1 is LGHNA, CDR2 YNFKEQ, per germline. Trimming shortened V by 4 bases and J by 7 bases, and 11 bases separated the two germline ends. The CDR3 sequence is 13 residues long. The CDR3 region is CASSLPEGNEQFF. The CDR3 nucleotides read TGTGCCAGCAGCCTCCCCGAGGGAAATGAGCAGTTCTTC.

This clone was seen a single time. The chain recombines TRBV4-1 with TRBJ1-1; 7 bases map to TRBD1. The CDR3 extends over 16 amino acids. Trimming cost V 0 bases and J 7 bases; bases outside gene matches: 11. CDR1 and CDR2 from the germline V gene are MGHRA and YSYEKL. CDR3 loop: CASSQDDRAYVSEAFF. CDR3 sequence (DNA): TGCGCCAGCAGCCAAGACGACAGGGCATATGTTAGTGAAGCTTTCTTT.

This clone was detected once. The rearrangement joins TRBV19 to TRBJ1-5; no firm D call. V was pared by 2 bases and J by 0 bases, with 8 bases between. Germline loops: CDR1 LNHDA, CDR2 SQIVND (reference sequence). This CDR3 has 15 amino acids. CDR3 sequence reads: CASSINTASNQPQHF. CDR3 nucleotide sequence: TGTGCCAGTAGTATAAACACAGCTAGCAATCAGCCCCAGCATTTT.

The chain carries TRBV6-5 and TRBJ2-5, with a weak D call TRBD2 (6 bases). V lost 8 bases to trimming and J lost 7 bases, with 17 bases between them. Looked up from germline, CDR1 is MNHEY and CDR2 is SVGAGI. The CDR3 consists of 13 residues. In DNA form, the CDR3 reads TGTGCCAGCTCCGGCGGAGGGGCGGGGACCCAGTACTTC. Protein: CASSGGGAGTQYF.

V is TRBV5-6 and J is TRBJ1-2; 7 bases match TRBD1. The V and J ends lost 4 bases and 4 bases, in that order; junction bases with no gene match: 4. Germline CDR1 is SGHDT and CDR2 is YYEEEE. The CDR3 sequence is 13 residues long. CDR3 sequence: CASSPPGGYGYTF. The CDR3 DNA sequence: TGTGCCAGCAGCCCACCAGGGGGCTATGGCTACACCTTC.

The chain recombines TRBV11-3 with TRBJ2-1, with 11 bases fitting TRBD2. This CDR3 has 15 amino acids. J gave up 8 bases and V 5 bases, and 8 bases lay outside the gene matches. Germline assignment: CDR1 SGHNT and CDR2 YENEEA. The CDR3, as DNA: TGTGCCAGCAGCCATAGCGGGAGGGCCGCACATGAGCAGTTCTTC. Translated, it gives CASSHSGRAAHEQFF. The whole variable domain, remainder taken from reference TRBV11-3 and TRBJ2-1, is EAGVVQSPRYKIIEKKQPVAFWCNPISGHNTLYWYLQNLGQGPELLIRYENEEAVDDSQLPKDRFSAERLKGVDSTLKIQPAELGDSAVYLCASSHSGRAAHEQFFGPGTRLTVL.

The genes are TRBV28 and TRBJ1-1; weak D call: TRBD1 (6 bases). The CDR3 loop spans 18 amino acids. The germline V gene has CDR1 MDHEN and CDR2 SYDVKM. Between the trimmed V and J ends, which lost 4 bases and 0 bases, there was a span of 21 bases. DNA for the CDR3: TGTGCCAGCAGTTCCCCCTCCCAACGGACAGCAATGAACACTGAAGCTTTCTTT. It codes for CASSSPSQRTAMNTEAFF.

In its sample, this clone was seen a few times. The chain carries TRBV6-1 and TRBJ1-5, with D unresolved. The CDR3 length is 13 residues. Trimming removed 8 bases from V and 2 bases from J, with 10 bases in between. The V gene's germline CDR1 is MNHNS and CDR2 SASEGT. This CDR3 is CASQREGNQPQHF. The CDR3 region has the DNA TGTGCCAGCCAAAGGGAGGGCAATCAGCCCCAGCATTTT.

This chain links TRBV7-9 with TRBJ2-3; TRBD1 matches at 7 bases. There are 14 residues in the CDR3. From germline, CDR1 is SEHNR and CDR2 FQNEAQ (reference sequence). The V and J ends lost 3 bases and 0 bases, in that order; junction bases with no gene match: 0. CDR3 loop: CASSLTGSTDTQYF. CDR3 DNA sequence: TGTGCCAGCAGCTTGACAGGGAGCACAGATACGCAGTATTTT.

The genes are TRBV27 and TRBJ1-2, with D possibly being TRBD1 (6 bases). This CDR3 contains 13 residues. The V gene lost 6 bases and the J gene lost 6 bases, with 14 bases spanning the gap. Germline loops: CDR1 MNHEY, CDR2 SMNVEV (reference sequence). The CDR3 DNA is TGTGCCAGCAGCCCGGGCAGGGGCCATGGCTACACCTTC. It codes for CASSPGRGHGYTF.

The gene calls are TRBV29-1 and TRBJ2-1; D is possibly TRBD2 (6 bases). CDR3 size: 16 residues. CDR1 SQVTM and CDR2 ANQGSEA come from the germline V gene. V lost 4 bases to trimming and J lost 1 base, with 17 bases between them. CDR3 coding DNA: TGCAGCGTTGTGCGGATACCGGGACTGTCCTACAATGAGCAGTTCTTC. Amino acids: CSVVRIPGLSYNEQFF.

DNA of the CDR3: TGTGCCAGCACTTTGGGGGGGTATGAGAGAACTTTCTTT. Its translation: CASTLGGYERTFF. V usage is TRBV6-1 and J usage is TRBJ1-1; tentatively, D is TRBD1 (5 bases). The V end lost 7 bases, the J end lost 12 bases, and 21 bases lay between the germline ends. The germline V gene encodes CDR1 MNHNS and CDR2 SASEGT. This CDR3 contains 13 residues.

The rearrangement uses TRBV7-2 and TRBJ2-1; D remains unclear. V lost 2 bases and J lost 14, with 16 bases in between. This CDR3 spans 13 amino acids. CDR1 and CDR2 from the germline V gene are SGHTA and FQGNSA. The DNA for the CDR3 is TGTGCCAGCAGCTTAAGCGACGAGGCTATTAAGTTCTTC. It translates to CASSLSDEAIKFF.

The V call is TRBV6-5, the J call TRBJ1-2; unclear D gene. V gave up 2 bases and J gave up 2 bases, with 12 bases separating them. The germline V gene encodes CDR1 MNHEY and CDR2 SVGAGI. This CDR3 is 15 amino acids long. In DNA form, the CDR3 reads TGTGCCAGCAGTTACGGACGGCGACTAAACTATGGCTACACCTTC. Protein: CASSYGRRLNYGYTF.

The genes are TRBV28 and TRBJ2-2; 8 positions agree with TRBD2. This CDR3 is 15 amino acids long. V lost 5 bases to trimming and J lost 5 bases; unmatched junction nucleotides: 7. Germline assignment: CDR1 MDHEN and CDR2 SYDVKM. The CDR3 bases are TGTGCCAGCAGTCCCGGGGGGGTGAATACCGGGGAGCTGTTTTTT. Protein sequence: CASSPGGVNTGELFF.

The gene calls are TRBV7-6 and TRBJ1-2; 8 bases align to TRBD1. This CDR3 is built from 14 residues. V lost 1 base to trimming and J lost 7 bases; unmatched junction nucleotides: 5. CDR1 and CDR2 from the germline V gene are SGHVS and FNYEAQ. The CDR3 here is CASSLDQGASGYTF. The CDR3 nucleotides read TGTGCCAGCAGCTTAGATCAGGGGGCAAGTGGCTACACCTTC.

The sample holds a few counts of this clone. The CDR3 spells CASSLLGEYGYTF. CDR3 nucleotides: TGTGCCAGCAGCTTACTGGGAGAGTATGGCTACACCTTC. The chain couples TRBV11-2 to TRBJ1-2; D is uncertain. Trimming took off 2 bases at V and 5 bases at J, with 9 bases between the two ends. This CDR3 has 13 residues. CDR1 is SGHAT, CDR2 FQNNGV, per germline.

The chain has TRBV18 and TRBJ1-1, with 8 nucleotides matching TRBD1. The V segment lost 6 bases and the J segment 1 base; nucleotides outside the gene matches: 10. Germline V gene lookup returns CDR1 KGHSH and CDR2 LQKENI. CDR3 length: 16 residues. CDR3 DNA: TGTGCCAGCTCGTCCGGGACAGGTAGGGGGAACACTGAAGCTTTCTTT. It translates to CASSSGTGRGNTEAFF.